This entry is about one T cell receptor (beta chain). It was with 60 Vbeta and 13 Jbeta primers that the PCR ran. Produced via immunoSEQ multiplex PCR; TCRdb's table is partial and in-frame only. This sample yields about 200,000 clones, of which 79% are seen a single time; about 1.8% belongs to the top ten. Germline lookup yields CDR1 MNHNS and CDR2 SASEGT. V shed 4 bases and J 1 base; nucleotides not matched to a gene: 4. This CDR3 comprises 15 residues. The data belong to a study of cytomegalovirus exposure and HLA in healthy donors. Material: PBMCs. This sequence was found in a man aged 45-60 years in good health and CMV-seronegative. The chain employs TRBV6-1 and TRBJ1-1, with TRBD1 matching over 9 bases. Written as DNA, the CDR3 is TGTGCCAGCAGTGGCCCGGACAGGGGGAACACTGAAGCTTTCTTT. Translating it yields CASSGPDRGNTEAFF.